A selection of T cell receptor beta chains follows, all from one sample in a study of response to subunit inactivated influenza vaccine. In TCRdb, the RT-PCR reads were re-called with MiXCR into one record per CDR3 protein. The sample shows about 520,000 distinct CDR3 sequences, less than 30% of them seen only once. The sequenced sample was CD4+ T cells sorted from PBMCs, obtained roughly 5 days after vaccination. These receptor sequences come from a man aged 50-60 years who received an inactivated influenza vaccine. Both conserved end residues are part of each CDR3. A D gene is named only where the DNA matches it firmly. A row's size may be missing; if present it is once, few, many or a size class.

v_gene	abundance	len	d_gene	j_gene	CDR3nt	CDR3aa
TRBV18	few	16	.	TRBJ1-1	TGTGCCAGCTCACCGACCGGTAGGGGGGCAAGGACTGAAGCTTTCTTT	CASSPTGRGARTEAFF
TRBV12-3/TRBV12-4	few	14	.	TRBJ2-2	TGTGCCAGCAGTCCCCTCGGGGCCACCGGGGAGCTGTTTTTT	CASSPLGATGELFF
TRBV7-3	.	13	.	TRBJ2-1	TGTGCCAGCAGCTTAGGTACGGCCAATGAGCAGTTCTTC	CASSLGTANEQFF
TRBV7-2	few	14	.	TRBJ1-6	TGTGCCAGCAGCGTGGACATAAATTCTTCACCCCTCCACTTT	CASSVDINSSPLHF
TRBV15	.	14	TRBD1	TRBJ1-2	TGTGCCACCAGCGGGGACAGGGGGCACGGTGGCTACACCTTC	CATSGDRGHGGYTF
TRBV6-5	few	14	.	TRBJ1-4	TGTGCCAGCAGTTACTCGATTTCAAGCGGAAAACTGTTTTTT	CASSYSISSGKLFF
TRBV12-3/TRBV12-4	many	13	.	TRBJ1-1	TGTGCCAGCAGTTTAACAGCCAACACTGAAGCTTTCTTT	CASSLTANTEAFF
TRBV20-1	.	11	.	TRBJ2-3	TGCAGCACCCCCGGGCTGGATACGCAGTATTTT	CSTPGLDTQYF
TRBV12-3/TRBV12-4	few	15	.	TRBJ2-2	TGTGCCAGCAGTTTTTGGCTACCGAACACCGGGGAGCTGTTTTTT	CASSFWLPNTGELFF
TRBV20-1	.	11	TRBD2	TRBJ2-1	TGCAGTGCTCAGCGGGGGAATGAGCAGTTCTTC	CSAQRGNEQFF
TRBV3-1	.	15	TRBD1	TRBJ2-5	TGTGCCAGCAGCCAAGGGGGACAGTTACAAGAGACCCAGTACTTC	CASSQGGQLQETQYF
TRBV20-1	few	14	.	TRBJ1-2	TGCAGTGCTAATACATATATAGCTAACTATGGCTACACCTTC	CSANTYIANYGYTF
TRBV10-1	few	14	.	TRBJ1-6	TGCGCCAGCAGTGGAGGGGGGCCTAATTCACCCCTCCACTTT	CASSGGGPNSPLHF
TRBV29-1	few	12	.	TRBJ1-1	TGCAGCGTTGACGGAGGGAACACTGAAGCTTTCTTT	CSVDGGNTEAFF
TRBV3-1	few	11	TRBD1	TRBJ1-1	TGTGCCAGCAAGGGGACAGCGGAAGCTTTCTTT	CASKGTAEAFF
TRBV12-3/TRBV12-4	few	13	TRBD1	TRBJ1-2	TGTGCCAGCACCCATGACAGGGGATATGGCTACACCTTC	CASTHDRGYGYTF
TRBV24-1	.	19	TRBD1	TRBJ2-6	TGTGCCACCAGTGGTCCCTTGGGACAGGGGAGCTCTGGGGCCAACGTCCTGACTTTC	CATSGPLGQGSSGANVLTF
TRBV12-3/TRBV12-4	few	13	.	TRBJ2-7	TGTGCCAGCAGTTTTAAAGGGGATAGTGAGCAGTACTTC	CASSFKGDSEQYF
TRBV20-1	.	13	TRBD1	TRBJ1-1	TGCAGTGCTAGTCGGACAGGGCGGGCTGAAGCTTTCTTT	CSASRTGRAEAFF
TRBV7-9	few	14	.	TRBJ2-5	TGTGCCAGCAGCTCTAGGGGACTTGCGGAGACCCAGTACTTC	CASSSRGLAETQYF
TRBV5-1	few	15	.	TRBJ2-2	TGCGCCAGCAGCTCGACAAACTTGAACACCGGGGAGCTGTTTTTT	CASSSTNLNTGELFF
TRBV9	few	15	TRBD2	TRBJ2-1	TGTGCCAGCAGCGTAGGCGGACTAGCCTACAATGAGCAGTTCTTC	CASSVGGLAYNEQFF